This T cell receptor (beta chain) was obtained from a study of blood T cell repertoires in COVID-19. In the original processing: Estimated nucleated cell counts came from reference gene primer amplification. Repertoires were generated with immunoSEQ multiplex PCR, while TCRdb's copy carries only in-frame clones and drops some. V, J and clone size were drawn from that table, and D and trimming were deduced from the DNA. The sample consists of 350,000 to 450,000 clones, 80% to 90% of them appearing once. The CDR3 runs to 11 residues. V was cut by 7 bases and J by 5 bases, with 8 bases left in between. The rearrangement joins TRBV12-3 or TRBV12-4 to TRBJ1-1; D is ambiguous. The specimen sequenced was peripheral blood. This receptor was obtained from a man in his forties or fifties with acute or convalescent COVID-19. The DNA for the CDR3 is TGTGCCAGCAAAAGGAGTACTGAAGCTTTCTTT. Amino acids: CASKRSTEAFF.